This record covers a single TCR beta chain. Its antigen is as yet unknown. Different DNA sequences within this sample yield the same CDR3. Template for every sorted-subset replicate PCR totaled roughly 210 ng DNA, 25,000 to 30,000 T cell genomes. Here immunoSEQ multiplex PCR was the method, and the copy in TCRdb shows in-frame clones only, minus some. The sample includes 2.3 million or so clones, about 92% seen only once; the top ten take 0.39%. This specimen belongs to a study of shared clonotypes between healthy human individuals. Overall study context: The study drew on two women and three men aged 18 to 49 as donors.

General study points: What limited the represented genetic and exposure-history diversity was the small number of donors. Several donors held approximately 5% of naive CD4 clonotypes in common.

This receptor was obtained from a man younger than 30 in good health. Some clones in this sample may be carry-over from other donors' samples. Sequenced: naive CD4+ T cells from PBMCs. The subset was: CD45RA+ positively selected.

Here the CDR3 reads CASSLTPSYEQYF. CDR3 sequence (DNA): TGTGCCAGCAGCTTAACACCATCCTACGAGCAGTACTTC. The genes are TRBV7-3 and TRBJ2-7; D remains ambiguous. Trimming pared 0 bases from V and 1 base from J, leaving 4 bases between. The CDR3 is 13 residues long. Looked up from germline, CDR1 is SGHTA and CDR2 is FQGTGA. Supplemented by reference TRBV7-3 and TRBJ2-7, the full variable domain reads GAGVSQTPSNKVTEKGKYVELRCDPISGHTALYWYRQSLGQGPEFLIYFQGTGAADDSGLPNDRFFAVRPEGSVSTLKIQRTERGDSAVYLCASSLTPSYEQYFGPGTRLTVT.